This T cell receptor (beta chain) was recovered during a study of cytomegalovirus exposure and HLA in healthy donors. The PCR employed 60 Vbeta primers together with 13 Jbeta primers. The method was immunoSEQ multiplex PCR; TCRdb's version includes in-frame clones alone and lacks a portion of them. The sample has roughly 140,000 clones; around 60% are singletons. The V gene's germline CDR1 is SNHLY and CDR2 FYNNEI. This CDR3 is built from 13 residues. V lost 8 bases to trimming and J lost 1 base, with 11 bases between them. Turning to this clone: The antigen is not known.

At the time of sampling, donors were nominally healthy, though unrecorded immune exposures were likely. General observations from the study: TCR beta V- and J-gene trimming was later associated with a missense DCLRE1C variant.

The material sequenced was PBMCs. The chain links TRBV2 to TRBJ1-1; D remains unclear. The TCR was taken from a woman in her sixties in good health and CMV-seropositive. The chain's CDR3 is CASQVAENTEAFF. For the CDR3, the DNA is TGTGCCAGCCAGGTGGCTGAGAACACTGAAGCTTTCTTT.